Each of the 9 T cell receptor beta chains below was sequenced from the same sample in a study of blood T cell repertoires in COVID-19. Assay: immunoSEQ multiplex PCR; the TCRdb copy retains only in-frame clones and omits some. The sample lists approximately 60,000 clones, about 89% occurring once. Input material: peripheral blood. The source is a man aged 60-69 years with active or convalescent COVID-19.

V is TRBV10-3 and J is TRBJ1-3; the D is unclear. Trimming took off 6 bases at V and 2 bases at J, with 11 bases between the two ends. The CDR3 is 14 residues long. CDR1 is ENHRY and CDR2 is SYGVKD in the germline V gene. The CDR3 here is CAIRQVGPGNTIYF. The DNA of the CDR3 is TGTGCCATCAGGCAAGTGGGCCCTGGAAACACCATATATTTT.

This clone has a handful of counts. This rearrangement joins TRBV4-1 to TRBJ2-1, with 10 nucleotides matching TRBD2. Trimming removed 0 bases from V and 2 bases from J; junction bases left unmatched: 1. This CDR3 region has 16 residues. Germline lookup yields CDR1 MGHRA and CDR2 YSYEKL. DNA of the CDR3: TGCGCCAGCAGCCAAGATCTAGCGGGAGCCTACAATGAGCAGTTCTTC. It specifies CASSQDLAGAYNEQFF.

The CDR3: CASSLGAGKADTQYF. In DNA, the CDR3 is TGTGCCAGCAGCTTAGGTGCGGGAAAGGCAGATACGCAGTATTTT. The chain employs TRBV11-3 and TRBJ2-3, with a possible D match to TRBD2 (6 bases). CDR1 and CDR2 from the germline V gene are SGHNT and YENEEA. The CDR3 loop spans 15 amino acids. The V gene lost 1 base and the J gene lost 4 bases, with 12 bases spanning the gap.

The chain combines TRBV9 with TRBJ2-2; 7 positions match TRBD2. V lost 7 bases, J lost 2 bases, and 5 bases stayed unmatched. The CDR3 spans 14 residues. Germline V gives CDR1 SGDLS, CDR2 YYNGEE. The DNA for the CDR3 is TGTGCCAGCGGGACTAACGTTAACACCGGGGAGCTGTTTTTT. This encodes CASGTNVNTGELFF. Full variable domain (outside the CDR3, taken from reference TRBV9 and TRBJ2-2): DSGVTQTPKHLITATGQRVTLRCSPRSGDLSVYWYQQSLDQGLQFLIQYYNGEERAKGNILERFSAQQFPDLHSELNLSSLELGDSALYFCASGTNVNTGELFFGEGSRLTVL.

This clone came up once. This chain's CDR3 is CASSPGGLGTDTQYF. The CDR3 DNA reads TGTGCCAGCAGTCCGGGGGGGCTTGGCACAGATACGCAGTATTTT. The chain recombines TRBV6-2 or TRBV6-3 with TRBJ2-3; 8 bases line up with TRBD2. The CDR3 spans 15 residues. Per germline, CDR1 MNHEY and CDR2 SVGEGT. The junction had 5 bases not matched to a gene; V was cut back by 5 bases and J by 1 base.

The chain recombines TRBV21-1 with TRBJ2-4; TRBD1 is the table's D call and was not checked against the DNA. TRBV21-1 is an annotated pseudogene. The CDR3 runs 13 residues. The CDR3 protein is CASSNWTGDIQYF. CDR3 DNA sequence: TGTGCCAGCAGCAATTGGACAGGGGACATTCAGTACTTC.

With respect to this clone: This sample includes further DNA sequences coding for the same CDR3. The chain employs TRBV7-2 and TRBJ1-1; 8 nucleotides align to TRBD1. Germline CDR1 is SGHTA and CDR2 is FQGNSA. Trimming cost V 5 bases and J 1 base; bases outside gene matches: 6. CDR3 length: 15 residues. This CDR3 is CASSLLGQGNTEAFF. CDR3 sequence (DNA): TGTGCCAGCAGCCTGCTAGGACAGGGGAACACTGAAGCTTTCTTT. Combining the CDR3 with reference TRBV7-2 and TRBJ1-1 gives the whole variable domain GAGVSQSPSNKVTEKGKDVELRCDPISGHTALYWYRQSLGQGLEFLIYFQGNSAPDKSGLPSDRFSAERTGGSVSTLTIQRTQQEDSAVYLCASSLLGQGNTEAFFGQGTRLTVV.

This clone came up once. The rearrangement links TRBV15 to TRBJ1-1; D unresolved. Germline values: CDR1 LNHNV, CDR2 YYDKDF (reference sequence). Trimming stripped 7 bases from V and 7 bases from J, with 16 bases between. CDR3 size: 13 residues. As DNA, the CDR3 is TGTGCCACCACTCGCGGAGGGCCCGATGAAGCTTTCTTT. Its protein product is CATTRGGPDEAFF.

The chain links TRBV10-3 to TRBJ2-2; D not resolved. Germline V gene data show CDR1 as ENHRY and CDR2 as SYGVKD. The CDR3 is made up of 16 amino acids. Trimming took off 8 bases at V and 8 bases at J, with 24 bases between the two ends. The CDR3 sequence is CAISNDPGTTAGELFF. CDR3 coding DNA: TGTGCCATCTCCAATGACCCAGGAACAACTGCGGGGGAGCTGTTTTTT.